This T cell receptor beta chain was captured in a study of memory CD8 T cells in hepatitis C reinfection. Study context: After reinfection, a couple of primary-infection resolvers became chronically infected. A positive HCV RNA test after two negatives ≥60 days apart defined reinfection. Samples at peak reinfection came 3 to 8 weeks post-detection.

Measured with immunoSEQ multiplex PCR; TCRdb has only the in-frame clones, and not every one. The table includes over 35,000 clones, 88% detected once. This sample's time point: peak reinfection, 3 to 8 weeks after reinfection detection. The sorted cells went straight to TCR sequencing with no prior in vitro expansion. The Montreal HEPCO cohort supplied donors who inject drugs. The CDR3 sequence is 14 residues long. Germline loops: CDR1 SGHKS, CDR2 YYEKEE (reference sequence). The V and J ends lost 0 bases and 5 bases respectively, with 11 bases between them. This TCR came from a man aged 18 to 30 with hepatitis C virus infection. The specimen sequenced was naive CD8+ T cells sorted from blood. The rearrangement uses TRBV5-5 and TRBJ1-1; perhaps TRBD1 as D (6 bases). This CDR3 is CASSLAQTGTEAFF. DNA of the CDR3: TGTGCCAGCAGCTTGGCGCAGACAGGTACTGAAGCTTTCTTT.